What follows describes a single T cell receptor (beta chain). Its binding antigen is unknown. Base-call qualities are not available, and no considerably larger clone is one nucleotide away. The record originates from a study of blood T cell repertoires in COVID-19 (dated by TCRdb to the early 2020s). For the wider study: Samples from collaborators originated in the United States, Italy and Spain and spanned both the acute and convalescent phases of COVID-19. Where HLA class I and class II types were available, the types were taken from metadata supplied by the sample provider, not from assay-based typing. A de-identified subject ID, COVID-19 status, age in years and sex were almost always included in the sample metadata. A freely available public database, intended as a resource for researchers studying the immune response to SARS-CoV-2, is where the repertoires were released. The samples were drawn from the first 160 participants of the ongoing ImmuneRACE study and from 1,200 or so subjects provided by 6 global collaborators. The prospective study material was composed of cDNA or gDNA derived from T cells, B-cell-depleted T cells, or PBMCs. Deeply sampled blood TCRbeta repertoires from subjects exposed to, actively infected with, or recovered from COVID-19 were included in the dataset. Points the paper makes about the study in general: How much clinical and demographic metadata was included differed by source and by participant, and the metadata was provided uncurated.

Participants in the prospective study were enrolled through a virtual design, were aged roughly 18 to 100 years, and lived in some 24 United States geographic areas. In the prospective study, cohorts were assigned on the basis of participant-reported clinical history obtained from a screening survey and a study questionnaire. Each participant in the prospective study had whole blood, serum and a nasopharyngeal or oropharyngeal swab collected by mobile phlebotomists. Prospective study participants could optionally give additional blood draws and questionnaires over an approximately 2-month period. Before DNA extraction, prospective study blood samples were shipped either frozen or at room temperature. TCRbeta CDR3 regions were amplified from genomic DNA by means of the immunoSEQ Assay, a bias-controlled multiplex PCR. The original pipeline was this. Nucleated cell counts per sample were estimated from amplification of reference gene primers within the assay. Sequence reads were collapsed and filtered to measure the absolute abundance of every unique TCRbeta CDR3 rearrangement. For each sample, productive Simpson clonality was calculated as the square root of Simpson's diversity index across productive rearrangements. Imported from immuneACCESS, the table was reduced by TCRdb to in-frame sequences with V and J called. These copies leave out some clones; in studies compared against another copy, an unresolved V gene accounts for under half, and the cause of the remainder is not known. D and trimming were read from the DNA, whereas the V and J calls and clone size are those reported in that table. The sample table contains a few hundred thousand clones; only one count was recorded for 70% to 90% of them. Together, the top ten hold nearly 7.5% of the sample.

From the cysteine through the phenylalanine, the CDR3 covers 15 amino acids. Only CDR3 DNA remains: 45 bases, in frame from the first base. V is cut back by 4 bases and J by 0 bases, with 5 bases in the junction unmatched. The germline V gene (reference sequence) supplies CDR1 LNHDA and CDR2 SQIVND. Material: PBMCs or T cells enriched from blood (not recorded which). This receptor was taken from a woman aged 40 to 50 with acute COVID-19. The chain joins TRBV19 to TRBJ2-7; TRBD1 agrees with 8 junctional bases. The CDR3 region reads CASSSLGQGSYEQYF. The bases read TGTGCCAGTAGTAGTCTAGGACAGGGCTCCTACGAGCAGTACTTC.